This note documents a single T cell receptor (beta chain) sequence. The sample originates from a study of patients and donors after allogeneic stem cell transplantation. V was clipped by 6 bases and J by 4 bases, with 12 bases between them. CDR3 length: 13 amino acids. TCRdb passed the RT-PCR reads through MiXCR, listing each CDR3 protein once. The sample holds about a million distinct CDR3 sequences, roughly 17% seen once. The sample was blood, either unsorted or a sorted T cell fraction (not recorded which). This clonotype was sampled from a human donor who was either an allogeneic HSCT recipient or a stem cell or donor lymphocyte infusion donor (not recorded which). It is not recorded whose cells these are; they may come from a transplant donor. This chain joins TRBV12-3 or TRBV12-4 and TRBJ1-2; D possibly corresponds to TRBD1 (6 bases). The CDR3 is CASRYRVGYGYTF. CDR3 nucleotide sequence: TGTGCCAGCAGATACAGGGTGGGCTATGGCTACACCTTC.